This T cell receptor (beta chain) was obtained from a study of OX40 agonist ivuxolimab in advanced cancers. V lost 3 bases and J lost 7, with 16 bases in between. The germline V gene encodes CDR1 MNHEY and CDR2 SMNVEV (reference sequence). The CDR3 totals 15 residues. A history of autoimmune disease or systemic immunosuppression excluded patients. The table came from immunoSEQ multiplex PCR; TCRdb's copy has only in-frame clones and leaves some out. Of around 21,000 clones detected, approximately 81% appear once; the ten largest clones hold roughly 25%. The sample consisted of CD4+ or CD8+ T cells sorted from blood, taken in a trial of the OX40 agonist ivuxolimab. The chain couples TRBV27 to TRBJ2-1; TRBD1 or TRBD2 may be the D gene (5 bases each). The origin of this receptor is an adult with an advanced solid tumor such as melanoma, head and neck, liver or kidney cancer. The CDR3 loop is CASSFSFSGGNEQFF. CDR3 nucleotide sequence: TGTGCCAGCAGTTTCTCCTTTTCTGGGGGAAATGAGCAGTTCTTC.